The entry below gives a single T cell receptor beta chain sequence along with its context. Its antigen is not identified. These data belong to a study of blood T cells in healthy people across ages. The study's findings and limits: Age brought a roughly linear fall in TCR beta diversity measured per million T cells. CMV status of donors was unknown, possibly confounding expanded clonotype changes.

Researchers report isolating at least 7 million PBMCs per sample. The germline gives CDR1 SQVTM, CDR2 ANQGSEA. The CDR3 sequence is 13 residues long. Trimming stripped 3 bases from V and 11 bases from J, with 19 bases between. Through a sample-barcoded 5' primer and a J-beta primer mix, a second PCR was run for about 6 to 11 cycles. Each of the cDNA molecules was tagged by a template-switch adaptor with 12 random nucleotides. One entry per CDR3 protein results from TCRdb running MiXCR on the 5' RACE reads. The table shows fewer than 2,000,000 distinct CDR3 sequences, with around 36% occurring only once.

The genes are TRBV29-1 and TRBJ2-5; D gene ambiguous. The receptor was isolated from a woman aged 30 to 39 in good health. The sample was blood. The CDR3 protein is CSVDLGTNYDQYF. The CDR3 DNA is TGCAGCGTTGACCTGGGCACTAACTACGATCAGTACTTC.